Listed here is a single T cell receptor beta chain. Its target is not known. Using about 0.2 ug DNA, about 29,000 T cell genomes, the sorted-subset replicate PCRs were run. Profiling relied on immunoSEQ multiplex PCR, and the TCRdb table lists in-frame clones only, not all of them. The table lists approximately 1,000,000 clones, 70% to 85% of them singletons. The CDR3 has 11 amino acids. CDR1 is MDHEN and CDR2 is SYDVKM in the germline V gene. This entry belongs to a study of shared clonotypes between healthy human individuals. Study-level points and caveats: All-four-donor shared clonotypes had higher generation probabilities than non-shared clonotypes did. Among the subsets, naive ones generally showed larger estimated richness than memory ones. It was only blood that was sampled, and tissue repertoires likely differ.

Sequencing used memory CD4+ T cells from PBMCs. Regarding subset: CD45RA-negative fraction. The V call is TRBV28, the J call TRBJ2-1; D uncertain. The clonotype originates from a man aged 18-30 years in good health. Some clones in this sample may be carry-over from other donors' samples. CDR3 amino acids: CSTVEYNEQFF. CDR3 nucleotide sequence: TGTTCAACCGTGGAGTACAATGAGCAGTTCTTC.